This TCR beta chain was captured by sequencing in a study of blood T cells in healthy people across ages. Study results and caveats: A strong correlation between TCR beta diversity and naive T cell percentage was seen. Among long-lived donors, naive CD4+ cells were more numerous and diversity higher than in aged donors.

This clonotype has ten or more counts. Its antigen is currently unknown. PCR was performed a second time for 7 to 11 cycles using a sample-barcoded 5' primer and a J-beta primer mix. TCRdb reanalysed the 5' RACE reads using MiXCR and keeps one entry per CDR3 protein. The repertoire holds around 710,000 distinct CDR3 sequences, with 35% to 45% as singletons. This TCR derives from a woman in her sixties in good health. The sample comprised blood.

In nucleotides, the CDR3 is TGTGCCAGCAGGGTGACTAGCGGGGGGGCGATCTGGTTCTTC. The encoded protein is CASRVTSGGAIWFF. This chain joins TRBV2 and TRBJ2-1; 14 positions agree with TRBD2. There are 14 residues in the CDR3. The J segment lost 15 bases and the V segment lost 6 bases, leaving 10 bases of the junction unmatched. Germline V gene lookup returns CDR1 SNHLY and CDR2 FYNNEI.